This is a list of T cell receptor beta chains from one sample in a study of CD8 T cells in ankylosing spondylitis. In TCRdb, the 5' RACE reads were re-called with MiXCR into one record per CDR3 protein. The table lists roughly 250,000 distinct CDR3 sequences, 7.5% to 9% of them singletons. The source material was blood, either unsorted or a sorted T cell fraction (not recorded which). The origin of the receptors is a male donor with ankylosing spondylitis or in good health (not recorded which). Both conserved end residues are part of each CDR3. A D gene is named only where the DNA matches it firmly. A clone size is listed for some rows: how often the clone was seen (once, few, many), or a class if it is expanded.

>NA|TRBV7-2|many
CASSLVEAGKLFF
>TRBD1|TRBV5-6|many
CASSYLDRADQPQHF
>TRBD2|TRBV7-8|NA
CASSPAGGTSTDTQYF
>NA|TRBV3-1|many
CASSQPSLLRTEAFF
>NA|TRBV5-1|many
CASSLDGQGNGYTF
>TRBD1|TRBV7-8|NA
CASSATLDREYDEQFF
>NA|TRBV12-3/TRBV12-4|many
CASSLGGGLFF
>NA|TRBV24-1|many
CATSDWLANNEQFF
>TRBD1|TRBV29-1|many
CSVAGGNEQFF
>TRBD1|TRBV6-2/TRBV6-3|many
CASGQGYGYTF
>NA|TRBV12-3/TRBV12-4|many
CASGRAGSQPQHF
>NA|TRBV9|many
CASSAGAYNEQFF
>NA|TRBV7-2|many
CASSLGGRVNTEAFF
>NA|TRBV7-9|NA
CASSPPEGVNTEAFF
>NA|TRBV4-1|many
CASSQLSYDEQFF
>NA|TRBV7-8|many
CASSWGSTEAFF
>NA|TRBV3-1|many
CASSQAGEAFF